What follows is one T cell receptor (beta chain) and its context. Its cognate antigen is unknown. This entry comes from a study of CD8 T cells in ankylosing spondylitis. Trimming stripped 2 bases from V and 3 bases from J, with 21 bases between. The germline CDR1 and CDR2 sequences are MDHEN and SYDVKM. The CDR3 contains 18 residues. One entry per CDR3 protein results from TCRdb running MiXCR on the 5' RACE reads. The sample gives around 220,000 distinct CDR3 sequences, about a sixth of which show up once; under 55% is in the top ten. Findings and caveats of the study: In peripheral blood, disease-linked CD8+ clones occurred at relatively low frequencies. In reactive arthritis synovial fluid and blood, some motif variants had been reported before. Blood of patients with ankylosing spondylitis appeared to be characterized by a TCR beta motif of eight highly homologous variants. The authors reported significant enrichment of disease-linked clones in matched ankylosing spondylitis synovial fluid.

The sequence was collected from a male donor with ankylosing spondylitis. The source material was blood, either unsorted or a sorted T cell fraction (not recorded which). This chain uses TRBV28 with TRBJ2-3, with D tentatively TRBD1 or TRBD2 (6 bases each). The CDR3 coding sequence is TGTGCCAGCAGTTTAGTGGATAGGGGGGAAATGCGGACAGATACGCAGTATTTT. Translating gives CASSLVDRGEMRTDTQYF.